This T cell receptor beta chain was sequenced during a study of spatial heterogeneity in lung cancer. Background on the study: Each time, sequencing found more beta-chain sequences than alpha-chain sequences.

Germline CDR1 MDHEN, CDR2 SYDVKM. V was shortened by 3 bases and J by 0 bases, with 13 bases between the two germline ends. The CDR3 has 16 residues. TCRdb called the 5' RACE reads again in MiXCR, with one record for every CDR3 protein. In the table there are some 100,000 distinct CDR3 sequences, 10% to 15% of which are singletons. Time point described: sample taken at primary tumor resection. Whole RNA, isolated from tumor, nontumor lung or frozen PBMC, was sequenced without prior sorting. The roughly 66 donors had untreated early-stage non-small cell lung cancer. In its sample, this clonotype was seen many times.

The TCR comes from a male donor with early-stage non-small cell lung cancer. The sample in question was PBMCs, obtained at surgery. This chain uses TRBV28 with TRBJ2-3, with D perhaps TRBD2 (6 bases). The CDR3 loop reads CASSFPRGTSTDTQYF. As DNA, the CDR3 is TGTGCCAGCAGTTTCCCTCGCGGGACGAGCACAGATACGCAGTATTTT.